This T cell receptor beta chain derives from a study of response to subunit inactivated influenza vaccine. The CDR3 has 14 amino acids. Germline V gene lookup returns CDR1 SGHRS and CDR2 YFSETQ. Trimming pared 3 bases from V and 2 bases from J, leaving 11 bases between. TCRdb ran MiXCR on the RT-PCR reads and lists one entry per CDR3 protein. The sample includes 400,000 to 550,000 distinct CDR3 sequences, 25% of them seen just once. This clonotype was detected ten times or more. Its antigen is still unknown. Study outcomes and limitations: A suggestion made by the authors is that each seasonal influenza vaccination recruits few new T cells.

The source material was CD4+ T cells sorted from PBMCs, sampled 4 to 6 days after vaccination. The chain has TRBV5-1 and TRBJ1-1; TRBD1 is a possible D gene (5 bases). This TCR was recovered from a middle-aged man who received an inactivated influenza vaccine. The CDR3 spells CASSSLDINTEAFF. DNA for the CDR3: TGCGCCAGCAGCTCCCTGGACATCAACACTGAAGCTTTCTTT.